The 8 T cell receptor beta chains presented below share a single source sample, sequenced in a study of T cell responses to AZD1222 COVID-19 vaccine. The table came from immunoSEQ multiplex PCR; TCRdb's copy has only in-frame clones and leaves some out. This table holds around 160,000 clones, 85% to 95% found once. The sequencing here drew on peripheral blood, taken on day 0 of AZD1222 vaccination. Receptor source: an adult in good health.

The rearrangement links TRBV6-6 to TRBJ1-6; D unclear. The CDR3 is 13 amino acids. Germline V gives CDR1 MNHNY, CDR2 SVGAGI (reference sequence). V lost 11 bases, J lost 8 bases, and 16 bases lay in between. The CDR3: CAATGQEDSPLHF. The CDR3 DNA sequence: TGTGCCGCGACCGGGCAGGAAGATTCACCCCTCCACTTT.

The chain joins TRBV7-3 to TRBJ2-1, with D hard to call. Germline lookup yields CDR1 SGHTA and CDR2 FQGTGA. The CDR3 has 13 residues. The V end lost 3 bases, the J end lost 7 bases, and 10 bases lay between the germline ends. CDR3 amino acids: CASSLADQNEQFF. DNA of the CDR3: TGTGCCAGCAGCTTGGCCGATCAGAATGAGCAGTTCTTC. Full variable domain (missing parts from reference TRBV7-3 and TRBJ2-1): GAGVSQTPSNKVTEKGKYVELRCDPISGHTALYWYRQSLGQGPEFLIYFQGTGAADDSGLPNDRFFAVRPEGSVSTLKIQRTERGDSAVYLCASSLADQNEQFFGPGTRLTVL.

The chain links TRBV3-1 (or the pseudogene TRBV3-2) to TRBJ1-4; 7 positions agree with TRBD1. Germline trimming cut 3 bases from V and 7 bases from J; bases unmatched to any gene: 20. This CDR3 spans 19 amino acids. CDR1 LGHDT and CDR2 YNNKEL come from the germline V gene (reference sequence). This chain's CDR3 is CASSHLFRDSDAMSEKLFF. The CDR3 region has the DNA TGTGCCAGCAGCCACCTCTTCCGGGACAGCGATGCGATGAGTGAAAAACTGTTTTTT.

V is TRBV3-1 (or the pseudogene TRBV3-2) and J is TRBJ2-2; D possibly corresponds to TRBD1 (6 bases). This CDR3 spans 17 amino acids. Trimming took off 1 base at V and 0 bases at J, with 12 bases between the two ends. Germline CDR1 reads LGHDT; CDR2 reads YNNKEL (reference sequence). The CDR3 DNA sequence: TGTGCCAGCAGCCAAGTAGTAGGACAGCCGAACACCGGGGAGCTGTTTTTT. Translating gives CASSQVVGQPNTGELFF.

The chain combines TRBV6-5 with TRBJ1-5, with D perhaps TRBD1 (6 bases). V was clipped by 6 bases and J by 1 base, with 10 bases between them. Germline V lookup: CDR1 MNHEY, CDR2 SVGAGI. CDR3 size: 14 residues. CDR3 loop: CASRPDRSNQPQHF. As DNA, the CDR3 is TGTGCCAGCAGACCAGACAGGAGCAATCAGCCCCAGCATTTT.

V usage is TRBV6-5 and J usage is TRBJ1-3; D is perhaps TRBD1 (6 bases). The length of the CDR3 is 15 residues. V lost 0 bases and J 4 bases, leaving 10 bases between the germline ends. The V gene's germline CDR1 is MNHEY and CDR2 SVGAGI. The DNA of the CDR3 is TGTGCCAGCAGTTACTCCGGGACAACGGGAAACACCATATATTTT. It codes for CASSYSGTTGNTIYF.

A single count supports this clone. J is TRBJ1-1 and V is TRBV2; D gene uncertain. Germline assignment: CDR1 SNHLY and CDR2 FYNNEI. The CDR3 covers 12 residues. The ends were cut back, 7 bases at V and 1 base at J, with 7 bases in the middle. CDR3 residues: CASKRQNTEAFF. DNA of the CDR3: TGTGCCAGCAAACGGCAGAACACTGAAGCTTTCTTT.

The CDR3 loop is CASSQDHSSYEQYF. CDR3 nucleotides: TGTGCCAGCAGCCAAGACCACAGCTCCTACGAGCAGTACTTC. The chain uses TRBV3-1 (or the pseudogene TRBV3-2) and TRBJ2-7; D is ambiguous. V was cut by 0 bases and J by 0 bases, with 6 bases left in between. Germline lookup yields CDR1 LGHDT and CDR2 YNNKEL (reference sequence). CDR3 length: 14 residues.